This TCR beta chain derives from a study of T cell responses to AZD1222 COVID-19 vaccine. Study-level findings and limits: Among the donors, most were white British and more were female, and clonal diversity was possibly underestimated. When two AZD1222 doses had been given, Spike-specific TCR breadth and depth rose.

The table came from immunoSEQ multiplex PCR; TCRdb's copy has only in-frame clones and leaves some out. The table shows 97,000 or so clones, with approximately 93% occurring only once. Trimming removed 0 bases from V and 7 bases from J, with 13 bases in between. Germline assignment: CDR1 LGHNA and CDR2 YSLEER. The CDR3 totals 15 residues. It was second doses at about 4 or about 12 weeks that were pooled. On this clone: No antigen is known for it.

This TCR derives from an adult who received the AZD1222 COVID-19 vaccine. The specimen comprised peripheral blood, sampled 28 days after the second AZD1222 dose. The chain employs TRBV4-3 and TRBJ2-1; weak D call: TRBD2 (5 bases). CDR3 protein: CASSQDRGEWNEQFF. The CDR3, as DNA: TGCGCCAGCAGCCAAGACCGGGGAGAGTGGAATGAGCAGTTCTTC.